These T cell receptor beta chains were read from a single sample in a study of cytomegalovirus exposure and HLA in healthy donors. Produced via immunoSEQ multiplex PCR; TCRdb's table is partial and in-frame only. Here the sample spans fewer than 250,000 clones, 80% to 90% being singletons. The sequencing sample was made of PBMCs. The receptors shown here come from a man aged 40-55 years in good health and CMV-seropositive. Each CDR3 is given with its conserved first and last residue. A D gene is named only where the DNA matches it firmly. Clone size appears in some rows only: once, few, many, or a class for an expanded clone.

NA NA TRBJ1-2 TRBV6-5 TGTGCCAGCAGCATCGGAGAGGGCTACACCTTC CASSIGEGYTF
NA NA TRBJ2-7 TRBV7-9 TGTTCCAGCACTTCGGACAACTACGAGCAGTACTTC CSSTSDNYEQYF
TRBD1 NA TRBJ1-5 TRBV7-4 TGTGCCAGCAGCTTAGAAGCGAGGACAGGGTATTGCCGCGGCAATCAGCCCCAGCATTTT CASSLEARTGYCRGNQPQHF
NA many TRBJ2-7 TRBV6-1 TGTGCCAGCACCTTGAGCTACGAGCAGTACTTC CASTLSYEQYF
NA NA TRBJ1-5 TRBV25-1 TGTGCCCCAAACGGGGTCAGTCAGCCCCAGCATTTT CAPNGVSQPQHF
NA NA TRBJ2-5 TRBV6-6 TGTGCCAGCAGCCAAGTAGTGGTCGGGAAAGTCGAGACCCAGTACTTC CASSQVVVGKVETQYF
NA NA TRBJ2-7 TRBV28 TGTGCCAGTTGGCAGGACTACGAGCAGTACTTC CASWQDYEQYF
TRBD2 NA TRBJ2-1 TRBV9 TGTGCCAGCAGCGCTACTAGCGGGAGCTACAATGAGCAGTTCTTC CASSATSGSYNEQFF
TRBD2 NA TRBJ2-1 TRBV19 TGTGCCACTGGGACTAGCGGGAGGTCCTACAATGAGCAGTTCTTC CATGTSGRSYNEQFF
NA NA TRBJ2-6 TRBV10-3 TGTGCCATCAGTCGGCAGGGGACGGACTCTGGGGCCAACGTCCTGACTTTC CAISRQGTDSGANVLTF
TRBD1 NA TRBJ2-7 TRBV27 TGTGCCAGCAGGCTAGGGACAGGTGAGGCCGCACGGGAGCAGTACTTC CASRLGTGEAAREQYF
NA NA TRBJ2-1 TRBV5-1 TGCGCCAGCAGATTCAGGGAGGAGTCCCACTACAATGAGCAGTTCTTC CASRFREESHYNEQFF
TRBD2 NA TRBJ2-7 TRBV7-9 TGTGCCAGCAGCCGTACGGGACTAGCGGGAGTGACCTACGAGCAGTACTTC CASSRTGLAGVTYEQYF
NA NA TRBJ1-2 TRBV28 TGTGCCAGCAGTTTAAGCGAGGGGGGGGGCTCTTATGGCTACACCTTC CASSLSEGGGSYGYTF
NA NA TRBJ1-3 TRBV9 TGTGCCAGCAGCGCTCAAAACGGGGGGTCTGGAAACACCATATATTTT CASSAQNGGSGNTIYF
TRBD1 few TRBJ1-5 TRBV6-5 TGTGCCAGCAGTGAACAGGGGGCTTGGCAGCCCCAGCATTTT CASSEQGAWQPQHF
TRBD1 NA TRBJ2-1 TRBV27 TGTGCCAGCAGTTTACGGGACAGGGGTCCATCCTCCTACAATGAGCAGTTCTTC CASSLRDRGPSSYNEQFF
NA once TRBJ2-7 TRBV7-8 TGTGCCAGCAGCTTAGGAGGGAGAGAGCAGTACTTC CASSLGGREQYF